This T cell receptor beta chain appears in the sequencing data of a study of shared clonotypes between healthy human individuals. Study-wide context: Aged 18 to 49, the donors were a couple of women and a few men. Each donor's CD8 memory used one plate, CD8 naive two, each CD4 subset three. Findings and limits, study-wide: Exclusively blood specimens were collected; tissue repertoires likely differ.

To note about this clone: The antigen is undetermined.

The protocol was immunoSEQ multiplex PCR, while the TCRdb copy is restricted to in-frame clones and leaves out a portion. This table holds roughly 2.2 million clones, 80% to 95% found once. V was cut by 7 bases and J by 5 bases, with 24 bases left in between. This CDR3 region has 16 residues. Germline V lookup: CDR1 MDHEN, CDR2 SYDVKM. Splitting the CD4+ cells yielded a CD45RA+ naive subset and a CD45RA-negative memory subset. The clonotype comes from a man aged 18 to 29 in good health. Some clones in this sample may be carry-over from other donors' samples. The chain carries TRBV28 and TRBJ2-7, with D perhaps being TRBD1 or TRBD2 (5 bases each). Sequencing was done on a sample of naive CD4+ T cells from PBMCs. Subset meaning: CD45RA+ positively selected. CDR3 protein: CASKGTGNTPYHEQYF. The CDR3 DNA reads as TGTGCCAGCAAGGGGACCGGGAACACTCCCTACCACGAGCAGTACTTC.